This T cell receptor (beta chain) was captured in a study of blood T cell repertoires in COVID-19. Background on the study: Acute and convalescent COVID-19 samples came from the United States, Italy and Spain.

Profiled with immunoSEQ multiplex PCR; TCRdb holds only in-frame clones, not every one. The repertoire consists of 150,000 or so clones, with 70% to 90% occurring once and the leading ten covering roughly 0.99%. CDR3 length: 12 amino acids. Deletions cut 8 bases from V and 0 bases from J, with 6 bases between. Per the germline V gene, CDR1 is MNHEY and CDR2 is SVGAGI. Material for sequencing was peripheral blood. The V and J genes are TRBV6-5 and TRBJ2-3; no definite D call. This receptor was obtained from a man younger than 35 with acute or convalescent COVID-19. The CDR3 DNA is TGTGCCAGCGGCCTTAGCACAGATACGCAGTATTTT. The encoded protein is CASGLSTDTQYF.